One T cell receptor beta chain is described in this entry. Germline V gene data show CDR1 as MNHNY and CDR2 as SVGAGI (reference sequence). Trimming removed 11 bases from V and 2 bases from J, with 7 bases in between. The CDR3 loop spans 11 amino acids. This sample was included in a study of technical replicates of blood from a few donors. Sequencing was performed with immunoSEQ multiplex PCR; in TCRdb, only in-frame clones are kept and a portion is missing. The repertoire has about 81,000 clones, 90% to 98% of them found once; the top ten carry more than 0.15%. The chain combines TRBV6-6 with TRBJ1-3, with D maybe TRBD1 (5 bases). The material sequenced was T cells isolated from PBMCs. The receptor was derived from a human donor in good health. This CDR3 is CAVGPGNTIYF. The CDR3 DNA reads TGTGCCGTGGGGCCTGGAAACACCATATATTTT.